The 7 T cell receptor beta chains given below trace back to one sample, sequenced in a study of shared clonotypes between healthy human individuals. The repertoire was sequenced with immunoSEQ multiplex PCR; TCRdb's copy has only in-frame clones and lacks some. The sample has 1.6 million or so clones, approximately 98.5% seen once; the top ten hold 0.36%. Input material: naive CD4+ T cells sorted from blood. Subset given: CD45RA+ positively selected. The receptor set was obtained from a man aged 30-40 years in good health.

This sequence joins TRBV5-4 and TRBJ2-3; D gene ambiguous. Per the germline V gene, CDR1 is SGHNT and CDR2 is YYREEE (reference sequence). The CDR3 extends over 16 amino acids. Trimming cost V 4 bases and J 0 bases, with 15 bases left between them. Written as DNA, the CDR3 is TGTGCCAGCAGCACCCTGAGCAGTAGTAGCACAGATACGCAGTATTTT. Its protein is CASSTLSSSSTDTQYF.

The chain couples TRBV30 to TRBJ2-2; possible D gene TRBD1, 5 bases. V lost 5 bases, J lost 7 bases, and 14 bases lay in between. This CDR3 region has 13 residues. Germline lookup yields CDR1 GTSNPN and CDR2 SVGIG (reference sequence). CDR3 region: CAWGAVTLGELFF. For the CDR3, the DNA is TGTGCCTGGGGGGCGGTGACCCTCGGGGAGCTGTTTTTT.

The CDR3 loop is CASSLGQDRSEKLFF. CDR3 DNA sequence: TGTGCCAGCAGTTTAGGTCAAGACAGGAGTGAAAAACTGTTTTTT. The V gene is TRBV28, the J gene TRBJ1-4; perhaps TRBD1 as D (6 bases). There are 15 residues in the CDR3. Trimming shortened V by 2 bases and J by 7 bases, and 14 bases separated the two germline ends. Germline CDR1 MDHEN, CDR2 SYDVKM.

The chain employs TRBV11-3 and TRBJ2-4, with TRBD2 identical over 11 bases. V trimming: 6 bases; J trimming: 0 bases; junction bases outside the gene matches: 13. CDR1 is SGHNT and CDR2 is YENEEA in the germline V gene. The CDR3 spans 19 residues. CDR3 nucleotides: TGTGCCAGCAGTTCCCTTAGCGGGAGGGAAGAAATAGCCAAAAACATTCAGTACTTC. It specifies CASSSLSGREEIAKNIQYF.

A note on this clone: The sample contains more than one DNA sequence encoding this CDR3. The chain carries TRBV25-1 and TRBJ2-5; D is possibly TRBD1 (6 bases). Germline CDR1 MGHDK, CDR2 SYGVNS. Trimming took off 2 bases at V and 2 bases at J, with 9 bases between the two ends. The CDR3 spans 14 residues. The CDR3, as DNA: TGTGCCAGCAGTGAAGGGGGCGTACAAGAGACCCAGTACTTC. Residues: CASSEGGVQETQYF.

The chain combines TRBV28 with TRBJ2-1, with 8 bases fitting TRBD2. This CDR3 is built from 15 residues. Trimming at V came to 1 base and at J to 9 bases, leaving 8 bases not matched to a gene. Germline V CDR1 and CDR2: MDHEN, SYDVKM. This CDR3 reads CASSLSSRGAGEQFF. CDR3 coding DNA: TGTGCCAGCAGTTTATCCTCGCGGGGGGCGGGTGAGCAGTTCTTC. The full variable domain, rest sourced from reference TRBV28 and TRBJ2-1, is DVKVTQSSRYLVKRTGEKVFLECVQDMDHENMFWYRQDPGLGLRLIYFSYDVKMKEKGDIPEGYSVSREKKERFSLILESASTNQTSMYLCASSLSSRGAGEQFFGPGTRLTVL.

The chain is built from TRBV19 and TRBJ2-3, with unresolved D. From germline, CDR1 is LNHDA and CDR2 SQIVND (reference sequence). This CDR3 has 14 amino acids. V was clipped by 5 bases and J by 8 bases, with 17 bases between them. The CDR3 region has the DNA TGTGCCAGTAGTGACCTGTCTCCCCCTGTTACGCAGTATTTT. This gives the protein CASSDLSPPVTQYF. The full variable domain, with the rest looked up from reference TRBV19 and TRBJ2-3, is DGGITQSPKYLFRKEGQNVTLSCEQNLNHDAMYWYRQDPGQGLRLIYYSQIVNDFQKGDIAEGYSVSREKKESFPLTVTSAQKNPTAFYLCASSDLSPPVTQYFGPGTRLTVL.